This T cell receptor (beta chain) was sequenced during a study of cytomegalovirus exposure and HLA in healthy donors. Study details: The use of the same platform for the roughly 130 validation repertoires and the roughly 700 first-cohort repertoires was reported by a later analysis. Points from the study as a whole: Across donors, most TCRs were seen rarely, yet some public ones were widespread.

CDR3 length equals 16 residues. V was trimmed by 0 bases and J by 6 bases, leaving 12 bases between them. The germline gives CDR1 MGHRA, CDR2 YSYEKL. Method: immunoSEQ multiplex PCR; TCRdb's copy keeps in-frame clones and lacks some. This table holds 260,000 or so clones, 85% to 90% found once. In regard to this clone: Its antigen remains unknown.

The sequencing sample was made of PBMCs. This receptor was obtained from a man between 18 and 35 years old in good health and CMV-seronegative. The V call is TRBV4-1, the J call TRBJ1-6; D is perhaps TRBD1 (6 bases). The CDR3 region is CASSQDGGGRNSPLHF. The CDR3 bases are TGCGCCAGCAGCCAAGACGGGGGGGGGCGTAATTCACCCCTCCACTTT.